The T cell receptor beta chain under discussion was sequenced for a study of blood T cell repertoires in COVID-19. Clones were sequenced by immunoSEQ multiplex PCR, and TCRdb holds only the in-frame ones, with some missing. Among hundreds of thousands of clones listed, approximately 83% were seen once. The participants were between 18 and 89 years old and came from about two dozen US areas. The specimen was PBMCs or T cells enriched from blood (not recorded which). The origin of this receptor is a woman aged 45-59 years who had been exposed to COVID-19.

The CDR3 loop is CASSFAGRETQYF. The CDR3 DNA reads as TGTGCCAGCAGTTTCGCAGGGAGGGAGACCCAGTACTTC. This chain joins TRBV27 and TRBJ2-5, with D perhaps matching TRBD2 (6 bases). The CDR3 is 13 amino acids. Germline-derived CDR1 and CDR2 are MNHEY and SMNVEV (reference sequence). V was cut by 3 bases and J by 5 bases, with 10 bases left in between.